This T cell receptor beta chain was sequenced in a study of vaccination and CD4 T cells after COVID-19. Study as a whole: The authors sampled a few convalescent patients on day 14 and on days 161 to 241 post-vaccination.

TCRdb called the PCR reads again in MiXCR, with one record for every CDR3 protein. The sample holds approximately 30,000 distinct CDR3 sequences; about 54% are singletons and the top ten take more than 5.5%. In regard to this clonotype: Its antigen is not identified.

The time point is: late sampling 161 to 241 days after vaccination in a few convalescent patients. This CDR3 contains 15 residues. Germline lookup yields CDR1 KGHSH and CDR2 LQKENI. Losses at the gene ends were 3 bases for V and 5 bases for J; bases not matched to a gene: 5. Study results and caveats: A median of around 83% of reactive clones, in convalescent patients, became evident only post-vaccination.

Sequences were derived from CD4+ T cells from blood, sampled about 7 months after SARS-CoV-2 vaccination. This chain links TRBV18 with TRBJ2-7; 12 positions agree with TRBD1. The source of this sequence is a human donor who had recovered from COVID-19. In DNA form, the CDR3 reads TGTGCCAGCTCACCCCGGGACAGGGGGCGACACGAGCAGTACTTC. Translation gives CASSPRDRGRHEQYF.